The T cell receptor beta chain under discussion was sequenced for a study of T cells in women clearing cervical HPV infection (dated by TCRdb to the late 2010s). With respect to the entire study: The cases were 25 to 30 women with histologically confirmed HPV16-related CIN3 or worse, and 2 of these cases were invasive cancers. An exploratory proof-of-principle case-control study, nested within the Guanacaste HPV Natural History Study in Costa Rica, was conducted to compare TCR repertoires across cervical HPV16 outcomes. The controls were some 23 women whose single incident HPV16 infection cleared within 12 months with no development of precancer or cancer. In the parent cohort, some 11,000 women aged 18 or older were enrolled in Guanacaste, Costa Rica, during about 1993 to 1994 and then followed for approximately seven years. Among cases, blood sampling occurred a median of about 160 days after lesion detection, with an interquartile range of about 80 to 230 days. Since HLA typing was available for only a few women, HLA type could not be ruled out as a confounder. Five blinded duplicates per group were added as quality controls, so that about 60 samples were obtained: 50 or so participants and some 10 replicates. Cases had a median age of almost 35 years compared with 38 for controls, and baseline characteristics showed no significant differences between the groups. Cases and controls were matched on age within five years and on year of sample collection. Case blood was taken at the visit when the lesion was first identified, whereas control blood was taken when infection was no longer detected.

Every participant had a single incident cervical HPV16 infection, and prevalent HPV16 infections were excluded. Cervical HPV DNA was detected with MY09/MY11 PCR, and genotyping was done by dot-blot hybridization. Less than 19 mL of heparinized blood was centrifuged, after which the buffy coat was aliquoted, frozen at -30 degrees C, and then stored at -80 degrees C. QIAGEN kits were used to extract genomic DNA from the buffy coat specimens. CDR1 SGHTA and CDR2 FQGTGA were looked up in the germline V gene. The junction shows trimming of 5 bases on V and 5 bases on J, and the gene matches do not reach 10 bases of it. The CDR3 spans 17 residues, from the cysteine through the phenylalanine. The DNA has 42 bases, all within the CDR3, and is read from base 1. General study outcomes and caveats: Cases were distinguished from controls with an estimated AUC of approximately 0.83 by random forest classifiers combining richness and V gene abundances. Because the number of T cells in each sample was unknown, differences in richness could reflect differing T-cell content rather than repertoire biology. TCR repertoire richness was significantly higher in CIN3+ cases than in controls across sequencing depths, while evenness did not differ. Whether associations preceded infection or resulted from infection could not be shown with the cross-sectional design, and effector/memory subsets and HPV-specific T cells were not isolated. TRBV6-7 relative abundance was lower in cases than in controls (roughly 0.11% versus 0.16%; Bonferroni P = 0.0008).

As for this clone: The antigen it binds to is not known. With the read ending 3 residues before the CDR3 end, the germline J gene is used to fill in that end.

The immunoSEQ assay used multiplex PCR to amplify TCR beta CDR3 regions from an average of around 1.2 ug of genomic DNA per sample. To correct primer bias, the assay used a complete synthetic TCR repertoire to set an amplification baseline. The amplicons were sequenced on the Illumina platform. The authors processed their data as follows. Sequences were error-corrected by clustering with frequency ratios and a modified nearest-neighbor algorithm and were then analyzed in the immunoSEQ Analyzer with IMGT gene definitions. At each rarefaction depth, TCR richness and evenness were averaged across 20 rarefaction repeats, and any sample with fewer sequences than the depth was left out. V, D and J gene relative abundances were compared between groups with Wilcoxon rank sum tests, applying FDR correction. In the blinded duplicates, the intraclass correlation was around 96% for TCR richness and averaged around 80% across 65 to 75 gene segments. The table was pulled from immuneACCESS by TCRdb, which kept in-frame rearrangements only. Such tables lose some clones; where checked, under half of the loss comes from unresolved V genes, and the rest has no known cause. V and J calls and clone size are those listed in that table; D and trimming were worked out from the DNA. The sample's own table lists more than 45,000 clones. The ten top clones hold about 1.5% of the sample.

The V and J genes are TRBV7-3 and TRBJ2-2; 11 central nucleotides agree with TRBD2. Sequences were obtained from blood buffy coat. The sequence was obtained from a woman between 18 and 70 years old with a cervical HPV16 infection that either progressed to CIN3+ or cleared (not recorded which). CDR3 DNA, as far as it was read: TGTGCCAGCAGCCCTGTGGGTCGACTAGCGGGAACCGGGGAG. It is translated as CASSPVGRLAGTGE. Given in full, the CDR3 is CASSPVGRLAGTGELFF.